What follows are 21 T cell receptor beta chains derived from one specimen sequenced in a study of T cells in localized non-small cell lung cancer. This table comes from immunoSEQ multiplex PCR, and its TCRdb copy is limited to in-frame clones, with some not included. The table has fewer than 3,000 clones, roughly 20% seen once. Sequencing was performed on lung tumor tissue, taken before any cancer treatment. All receptors come from a male donor at least 60 years old with stage I lung adenocarcinoma.

This clone was counted a few times. V usage is TRBV18 and J usage is TRBJ1-3; D is undetermined. Germline V gene lookup returns CDR1 KGHSH and CDR2 LQKENI. Between the trimmed V and J ends, which lost 6 bases and 1 base, there was a span of 16 bases. The CDR3 loop spans 16 amino acids. The CDR3 reads CASSQDPTGSGNTIYF. The CDR3 DNA sequence: TGTGCCAGCTCCCAAGACCCTACGGGTTCTGGAAACACCATATATTTT.

There are a few counts of this clone. V is TRBV6-8 and J is TRBJ1-5; perhaps TRBD1 as D (5 bases). This CDR3 is 15 amino acids long. The germline V gene has CDR1 MNHGY and CDR2 SAAAGT. Trimming left V 6 bases short and J 0 bases short, with 12 bases between. The CDR3 DNA is TGTGCCAGCAGCCGGGACGGAGTTAGCAATCAGCCCCAGCATTTT. Translation gives CASSRDGVSNQPQHF.

This clone has only a few counts. The chain combines TRBV6-8 with TRBJ2-1, with 8 nucleotides matching TRBD1. The CDR3 contains 15 residues. CDR1 and CDR2 from the germline V gene are MNHGY and SAAAGT. The V segment lost 6 bases and the J segment 2 bases; nucleotides outside the gene matches: 6. The CDR3 DNA is TGTGCCAGCAGGGCTGGACAGGGTCCCTACAATGAGCAGTTCTTC. Translating it yields CASRAGQGPYNEQFF.

This chain joins TRBV28 and TRBJ1-2; the match to TRBD1 covers 7 bases. The germline V gene encodes CDR1 MDHEN and CDR2 SYDVKM. V was pared by 3 bases and J by 4 bases, with 11 bases of the junction left unmatched. The CDR3 loop spans 16 amino acids. The CDR3 here is CASSFLGTEQSYGYTF. The CDR3 DNA reads as TGTGCCAGCAGTTTCTTGGGGACAGAACAGTCCTATGGCTACACCTTC.

In this sample, this clone turned up a few times. This chain links TRBV11-3 with TRBJ2-7; 7 nucleotides line up with TRBD1. Germline V gives CDR1 SGHNT, CDR2 YENEEA. This CDR3 is built from 14 residues. Unmatched junction bases numbered 4, after V lost 2 bases and J lost 3 bases. The CDR3 nucleotides are TGTGCCAGCAGCTTAACCCGACAGGGCTACGAGCAGTACTTC. This translates into CASSLTRQGYEQYF.

This clone was counted between two and nine times. The rearrangement links TRBV11-3 to TRBJ2-3; 9 bases map to TRBD2. The CDR3 runs 15 residues. Germline V gene sequence: CDR1 SGHNT, CDR2 YENEEA. V lost 3 bases, J lost 3 bases, and 4 bases stayed unmatched. DNA of the CDR3: TGTGCCAGCAGCTTGGACGCGGGGGGGACAGATACGCAGTATTTT. This encodes CASSLDAGGTDTQYF.

This clone was counted a few times. The chain is built from TRBV11-3 and TRBJ2-7; 10 nucleotides agree with TRBD2. The V gene end was trimmed by 4 bases and the J gene end by 3 bases; junction bases not matched to a gene: 3. The CDR3 length is 14 residues. Germline lookup yields CDR1 SGHNT and CDR2 YENEEA. The CDR3 bases are TGTGCCAGCAGCTCCGGGACTAGCGACTACGAGCAGTACTTC. This encodes CASSSGTSDYEQYF.

The chain recombines TRBV19 with TRBJ2-1, with TRBD2 as a possible D gene (6 bases). CDR1 and CDR2 (germline): LNHDA, SQIVND (reference sequence). The V end lost 5 bases, the J end lost 0 bases, and 14 bases lay between the germline ends. The CDR3 has 16 residues. The CDR3 spells CASSRPAGHSYNEQFF. In DNA, the CDR3 is TGTGCCAGTAGTCGGCCGGCGGGGCACTCCTACAATGAGCAGTTCTTC.

The rearrangement joins TRBV14 to TRBJ2-7; D uncertain. CDR1 and CDR2 from the germline V gene are SGHDN and FVKESK. Trimming pared 4 bases from V and 5 bases from J, leaving 6 bases between. The CDR3 totals 11 residues. CDR3 sequence: CASSLRDEQYF. The CDR3 DNA sequence: TGTGCCAGCAGCCTGAGAGACGAGCAGTACTTC.

The chain couples TRBV2 to TRBJ2-1; TRBD2 matches at 10 bases. Germline loops: CDR1 SNHLY, CDR2 FYNNEI. Trimming removed 6 bases from V and 5 bases from J; junction bases left unmatched: 4. This CDR3 comprises 14 residues. The CDR3 DNA reads TGTGCCAGCAGGACTAGCGGGCCGAACAATGAGCAGTTCTTC. It translates to CASRTSGPNNEQFF. Variable domain in full (rest from reference TRBV2 and TRBJ2-1): EPEVTQTPSHQVTQMGQEVILRCVPISNHLYFYWYRQILGQKVEFLVSFYNNEISEKSEIFDDQFSVERPDGSNFTLKIRSTKLEDSAMYFCASRTSGPNNEQFFGPGTRLTVL.

Within the sample, this clone is large. The rearrangement links TRBV15 to TRBJ2-6; D remains ambiguous. Germline-derived CDR1 and CDR2 are LNHNV and YYDKDF (reference sequence). V shed 2 bases and J shed 2 bases, with 7 bases lying between them. The length of the CDR3 is 15 residues. CDR3 residues: CATSRISPGANVLTF. CDR3 in DNA: TGTGCCACCAGCAGAATTTCCCCTGGGGCCAACGTCCTGACTTTC.

The J gene is TRBJ2-7, the V gene TRBV6-8; tentatively, D is TRBD2 (6 bases). CDR3 length: 14 residues. Germline V lookup: CDR1 MNHGY, CDR2 SAAAGT. The germline V and J ends were trimmed by 7 bases and 0 bases, with 13 bases remaining between them. CDR3 DNA sequence: TGTGCCAGCACAGCGGGCACAAGCTCCTACGAGCAGTACTTC. Translating it yields CASTAGTSSYEQYF.

The chain combines TRBV6-8 with TRBJ2-7; 7 bases are shared with TRBD1. There are 14 residues in the CDR3. The J segment lost 5 bases and the V segment lost 2 bases, leaving 6 bases of the junction unmatched. Looked up from germline, CDR1 is MNHGY and CDR2 is SAAAGT. For the CDR3, the DNA is TGTGCCAGCAGTTACATAGGGGGCTCGAACGAGCAGTACTTC. It yields the protein CASSYIGGSNEQYF.

This rearrangement joins TRBV6-8 to TRBJ2-3, with D tentatively TRBD2 (5 bases). The CDR3 consists of 14 residues. V was pared by 7 bases and J by 2 bases, with 13 bases between. Germline CDR1 MNHGY, CDR2 SAAAGT. Here the CDR3 DNA reads TGTGCCAGCAAGCTGCGGGCAAACACAGATACGCAGTATTTT. Its protein product is CASKLRANTDTQYF.

The rearrangement links TRBV6-8 to TRBJ1-6; D call uncertain. CDR1 MNHGY and CDR2 SAAAGT come from the germline V gene. V lost 0 bases and J 9 bases, leaving 15 bases between the germline ends. The CDR3 length is 16 residues. Here the CDR3 DNA reads TGTGCCAGCAGTTACTCGATCCTTGTACAGCCTTCACCCCTCCACTTT. Protein sequence: CASSYSILVQPSPLHF.

In this sample, this clone turned up a few times. The chain links TRBV15 to TRBJ2-7; TRBD2 aligns across 8 bases. Germline V gene lookup returns CDR1 LNHNV and CDR2 YYDKDF (reference sequence). Germline trimming cut 0 bases from V and 4 bases from J; bases unmatched to any gene: 2. The CDR3 covers 14 residues. The CDR3 here is CATSREGLVYEQYF. The CDR3 DNA is TGTGCCACCAGCAGAGAGGGACTAGTTTACGAGCAGTACTTC. The full variable domain, its missing parts supplied by reference TRBV15 and TRBJ2-7, is DAMVIQNPRYQVTQFGKPVTLSCSQTLNHNVMYWYQQKSSQAPKLLFHYYDKDFNNEADTPDNFQSRRPNTSFCFLDIRSPGLGDTAMYLCATSREGLVYEQYFGPGTRLTVT.

The chain carries TRBV30 and TRBJ1-2, with TRBD1 matching 7 bases. Germline loops: CDR1 GTSNPN, CDR2 SVGIG (reference sequence). V trimming: 3 bases; J trimming: 2 bases; junction bases outside the gene matches: 15. CDR3 length: 17 residues. This CDR3 reads CAWRNPYLQGVNYGYTF. DNA for the CDR3: TGTGCCTGGAGAAACCCTTACCTTCAGGGGGTGAACTATGGCTACACCTTC.

This clone was detected a few times. V and J are TRBV7-4 and TRBJ1-6; D ambiguous. CDR3 length: 13 amino acids. V was cut by 5 bases and J by 7 bases, with 9 bases left in between. Germline CDR1 SGHVT, CDR2 SQSDAQ. The CDR3, as DNA: TGTGCCAGCAGCCCCAGTATGAATTCACCCCTCCACTTT. Its translation: CASSPSMNSPLHF.

The chain carries TRBV6-8 and TRBJ2-7; TRBD2 agrees at 9 bases. The length of the CDR3 is 14 residues. Germline CDR1 and CDR2: MNHGY and SAAAGT. With V trimmed by 9 bases and J by 2 bases, 8 bases remained unmatched. CDR3 sequence (DNA): TGTGCCAGTTCACCCGCGGGGGGGGCCTACGAGCAGTACTTC. The encoded protein is CASSPAGGAYEQYF.

This clone is classed as large. The V and J genes are TRBV11-3 and TRBJ1-1; TRBD1 might be the D (6 bases). This CDR3 region has 14 residues. Germline V gives CDR1 SGHNT, CDR2 YENEEA. Trimming took 0 bases from V and 6 from J, leaving 11 bases between them. The CDR3 protein is CASSLERGVPEAFF. The CDR3, as DNA: TGTGCCAGCAGCTTAGAGAGGGGGGTCCCTGAAGCTTTCTTT.

The chain combines TRBV29-1 with TRBJ2-1; D is unclear. The CDR3 spans 12 residues. The germline gives CDR1 SQVTM, CDR2 ANQGSEA. Trimming cost V 6 bases and J 5 bases, with 11 bases left between them. CDR3 residues: CSVPLADNEQFF. Written as DNA, the CDR3 is TGCAGCGTCCCACTTGCGGACAATGAGCAGTTCTTC.